Listed below are T cell receptor beta chains from one sample, sequenced in a study of vaccination and CD4 T cells after COVID-19. Each CDR3 protein gets one entry after TCRdb re-called the PCR reads with MiXCR. The sample holds around 20,000 distinct CDR3 sequences, approximately 49% seen once. No cognate antigen is known for these TCRs. The sample consisted of CD4+ T cells from blood, cultured in vitro. Every receptor here comes from a human donor who had recovered from COVID-19. Both conserved end residues are part of each CDR3. A D gene is named only where the DNA matches it firmly. A row's size may be missing; if present it is once, few, many or a size class.

. | TRBJ2-7 | . | TRBV6-1 | CASSLSMYEQYF | TGTGCCAGCAGCCTCAGTATGTACGAGCAGTACTTC
. | TRBJ1-1 | . | TRBV6-5 | CASSYWLGAHEAFF | TGTGCCAGCAGTTACTGGCTCGGGGCTCATGAAGCTTTCTTT
TRBD1 | TRBJ1-1 | few | TRBV19 | CASAWTGGPEAFF | TGTGCCAGCGCGTGGACAGGGGGACCTGAAGCTTTCTTT
TRBD1 | TRBJ1-5 | few | TRBV7-8 | CASSLNHIGTGGIQPQHF | TGTGCCAGCAGCTTAAACCATATAGGGACAGGGGGCATTCAGCCCCAGCATTTT
TRBD2 | TRBJ2-2 | few | TRBV20-1 | CSARRTSNTGELFF | TGCAGTGCTAGACGGACTAGCAACACCGGGGAGCTGTTTTTT
TRBD1 | TRBJ2-7 | . | TRBV24-1 | CATSDPGTGVYEQYF | TGTGCCACCAGTGATCCCGGGACAGGGGTCTACGAGCAGTACTTC
TRBD1 | TRBJ1-6 | . | TRBV20-1 | CSATQPGQGAGANSPLHF | TGCAGTGCTACACAACCGGGACAGGGGGCCGGTGCAAATTCACCCCTCCACTTT
. | TRBJ2-5 | few | TRBV11-2 | CASSVSEGFVTQYF | TGTGCCAGCAGCGTAAGCGAGGGGTTCGTGACCCAGTACTTC
TRBD2 | TRBJ2-3 | . | TRBV6-5 | CASSSSGRSTDTQYF | TGTGCCAGCAGTTCGAGCGGGAGAAGCACAGATACGCAGTATTTT
. | TRBJ1-5 | . | TRBV12-3/TRBV12-4 | CASSFLQGQPQHF | TGTGCCAGCAGTTTCTTACAGGGTCAGCCCCAGCATTTT
. | TRBJ2-7 | . | TRBV20-1 | CSAREKESWDTPYEQYF | TGCAGTGCTAGAGAAAAGGAGTCTTGGGACACTCCCTACGAGCAGTACTTC
. | TRBJ2-5 | . | TRBV7-3 | CASSLTYRETQYF | TGTGCCAGCAGCTTAACTTATCGAGAGACCCAGTACTTC
. | TRBJ1-5 | . | TRBV2 | CASSERETGQPQHF | TGTGCCAGCAGTGAGCGGGAGACGGGTCAGCCCCAGCATTTT
TRBD2 | TRBJ2-2 | . | TRBV11-2 | CASTPGLGSGELFF | TGTGCCAGCACTCCGGGACTAGGCTCCGGGGAGCTGTTTTTT
. | TRBJ2-5 | once | TRBV30 | CAWGTGAQETQYF | TGTGCCTGGGGAACAGGCGCACAAGAGACCCAGTACTTC
. | TRBJ2-1 | . | TRBV20-1 | CSARWDNEQFF | TGCAGTGCTAGATGGGACAATGAGCAGTTCTTC
TRBD2 | TRBJ2-7 | . | TRBV11-3 | CASSPSGSRYEQYF | TGTGCCAGCAGCCCGAGCGGGAGTCGCTACGAGCAGTACTTC
. | TRBJ2-7 | . | TRBV28 | CASSPSGPGRTEQYF | TGTGCCAGCAGTCCCTCGGGGCCAGGGAGGACCGAGCAGTACTTC
. | TRBJ2-4 | few | TRBV20-1 | CSAVSGGGKTKNIQYF | TGCAGTGCTGTATCCGGAGGGGGCAAAACCAAAAACATTCAGTACTTC
. | TRBJ1-1 | . | TRBV4-1 | CASSRSLGRGKGEAFF | TGCGCCAGCAGCCGATCTCTTGGCCGGGGGAAGGGTGAAGCTTTCTTT
. | TRBJ1-5 | . | TRBV20-1 | CSARDLDIVGQPQHF | TGCAGTGCTAGAGATCTGGACATAGTAGGTCAGCCCCAGCATTTT
TRBD1 | TRBJ1-5 | . | TRBV11-1 | CASSSPRQGRLVDQPQHF | TGTGCCAGCAGCTCCCCCCGACAGGGAAGGTTAGTGGATCAGCCCCAGCATTTT
. | TRBJ1-1 | few | TRBV20-1 | CSASLDEATEAFF | TGCAGTGCTAGCCTCGATGAGGCCACTGAAGCTTTCTTT
TRBD2 | TRBJ2-2 | . | TRBV11-3 | CAISGSGGTGELFF | TGTGCCATTAGCGGGAGTGGTGGCACCGGGGAGCTGTTTTTT